This is a list of T cell receptor beta chains from one sample in a study of T cell responses to AZD1222 COVID-19 vaccine. TCRdb's table, derived via immunoSEQ multiplex PCR, lists solely in-frame clones and lacks some. The table has hundreds of thousands of clones, 85% to 95% seen once. The source material was peripheral blood, sampled on day 0 of MenACWY control vaccination. The receptors shown here come from an adult in good health. CDR3s include the opening cysteine and the closing phenylalanine or tryptophan. Fields, in order: V gene, clone size, J gene, CDR3 length, D gene, CDR3 protein, CDR3 DNA. The D gene is left open where the match is weak. Clone size appears in some rows only: once, few, many, or a class for an expanded clone.

TRBV3-1/TRBV3-2,.,TRBJ2-5,16,TRBD2,CASSRTTSGEGETQYF,TGTGCCAGCAGCCGAACGACTAGCGGCGAGGGTGAGACCCAGTACTTC
TRBV7-2,.,TRBJ2-6,15,.,CASSFDGGGANVLTF,TGTGCCAGCAGCTTCGACGGCGGTGGGGCCAACGTCCTGACTTTC
TRBV7-6,.,TRBJ2-5,13,.,CASSRIEGETQYF,TGTGCCAGCAGCCGAATTGAGGGGGAGACCCAGTACTTC
TRBV19,.,TRBJ1-2,14,TRBD1,CASSIGTGSYGYTF,TGTGCCAGTAGTATCGGGACAGGGTCTTATGGCTACACCTTC
TRBV3-1/TRBV3-2,.,TRBJ1-5,13,.,CASSHQGDQPQHF,TGTGCCAGCAGCCATCAGGGCGATCAGCCCCAGCATTTT
TRBV11-2,once,TRBJ1-6,15,TRBD1,CASSLDRQGNSPLHF,TGTGCCAGCAGCTTAGATAGACAGGGGAATTCACCCCTCCACTTT
TRBV28,.,TRBJ2-1,18,TRBD1,CASSAGTGGPIRPNEQFF,TGTGCCAGCAGTGCCGGGACAGGGGGCCCGATACGTCCCAATGAGCAGTTCTTC
TRBV2,.,TRBJ1-2,12,TRBD1,CATGQGNYGYTF,TGTGCCACCGGACAGGGGAACTATGGCTACACCTTC
TRBV19,.,TRBJ1-2,12,TRBD1,CASTTGDYGYTF,TGTGCCAGTACTACAGGGGACTATGGCTACACCTTC
TRBV7-2,.,TRBJ2-3,15,.,CASTTQWGSLNTQYF,TGTGCCAGCACCACCCAGTGGGGTAGTCTTAATACGCAGTATTTT
TRBV21-1,.,TRBJ1-2,15,.,CASSKETPAHEGYTF,TGTGCCAGCAGCAAAGAAACCCCAGCCCATGAAGGCTACACCTTC
TRBV10-1,.,TRBJ2-7,15,.,CASSEGDWGSYEQYF,TGCGCCAGCAGTGAAGGGGACTGGGGCTCCTACGAGCAGTACTTC
TRBV28,.,TRBJ2-5,13,.,CASSLSGEETQYF,TGTGCCAGCAGTTTAAGTGGGGAAGAGACCCAGTACTTC
TRBV6-5,.,TRBJ1-3,14,.,CASSYGISGNTIYF,TGTGCCAGCAGTTATGGCATCTCTGGAAACACCATATATTTT
TRBV6-5,.,TRBJ1-2,13,.,CASSYSIDYGYTF,TGTGCCAGCAGTTACTCGATAGACTATGGCTACACCTTC
TRBV21-1,.,TRBJ2-7,14,.,CASPGTSGDYEQYF,TGTGCCAGCCCCGGGACTAGCGGGGACTACGAGCAGTACTTC
TRBV5-1,.,TRBJ2-1,17,.,CASSLGPLGTSNNEQFF,TGCGCCAGCAGCTTGGGGCCCCTGGGTACTAGCAACAATGAGCAGTTCTTC
TRBV19,.,TRBJ1-1,17,.,CASSIRGGRAWETEAFF,TGTGCCAGTAGTATTCGGGGAGGCAGGGCGTGGGAAACTGAAGCTTTCTTT
TRBV18,.,TRBJ1-1,15,TRBD1,CASSPVSRGQTEAFF,TGTGCCAGCTCACCGGTCTCCAGGGGGCAAACTGAAGCTTTCTTT
TRBV11-2,.,TRBJ2-2,11,.,CASSLARELFF,TGTGCCAGCAGCTTAGCCCGGGAGCTGTTTTTT
TRBV5-4,.,TRBJ2-3,13,.,CASSLPGTDTQYF,TGTGCCAGCAGCTTGCCAGGAACAGATACGCAGTATTTT
TRBV30,.,TRBJ1-3,13,TRBD1,CAWIQGAGNTIYF,TGTGCCTGGATACAGGGGGCTGGAAACACCATATATTTT
TRBV5-4,.,TRBJ1-2,13,.,CASHLVSDYGYTF,TGTGCCAGCCACCTCGTGTCGGACTATGGCTACACCTTC
TRBV5-1,.,TRBJ1-1,14,.,CASTQRGMNTEAFF,TGCGCCAGCACCCAGCGGGGGATGAACACTGAAGCTTTCTTT
TRBV27,.,TRBJ2-6,20,TRBD1,CASSLFPPVQGVTGANVLTF,TGTGCCAGCAGTTTATTTCCCCCGGTACAGGGGGTAACTGGGGCCAACGTCCTGACTTTC
TRBV19,.,TRBJ2-1,16,TRBD2,CASSALAGGPYNEQFF,TGTGCCAGTAGTGCTTTAGCGGGGGGGCCTTACAATGAGCAGTTCTTC
TRBV2,.,TRBJ1-6,14,.,CASSVAIYNSPLHF,TGTGCCAGCAGCGTTGCAATTTATAATTCACCCCTCCACTTT
TRBV7-9,.,TRBJ1-4,14,.,CASSLAGVWEKLFF,TGTGCCAGCAGCTTAGCTGGGGTTTGGGAAAAACTGTTTTTT
TRBV7-2,once,TRBJ1-6,17,.,CASRNQSRAHYNSPLHF,TGTGCCAGCAGAAATCAAAGCCGGGCGCACTATAATTCACCCCTCCACTTT
TRBV19,.,TRBJ2-2,15,.,CASSMGSWGTGELFF,TGTGCCAGTAGTATGGGTAGCTGGGGCACCGGGGAGCTGTTTTTT
TRBV12-3/TRBV12-4,.,TRBJ1-5,13,.,CASSSRSNQPQHF,TGTGCCAGCAGTTCTAGGAGCAATCAGCCCCAGCATTTT
TRBV19,.,TRBJ1-1,16,.,CASSWGRGRENTEAFF,TGTGCCAGTAGTTGGGGTAGAGGCAGGGAGAACACTGAAGCTTTCTTT
TRBV5-4,.,TRBJ2-2,18,TRBD2,CASSWGLAGGRDTGELFF,TGTGCCAGCAGCTGGGGACTAGCGGGGGGCCGGGACACCGGGGAGCTGTTTTTT
TRBV10-1,.,TRBJ1-1,11,.,CASSGQKGAFF,TGCGCCAGCAGTGGACAGAAAGGAGCTTTCTTT
TRBV10-3,.,TRBJ2-2,15,TRBD1,CATAPGQGYTGELFF,TGTGCCACCGCGCCGGGACAGGGATACACCGGGGAGCTGTTTTTT
TRBV7-9,.,TRBJ1-2,15,.,CASSPIRRSTYGYTF,TGTGCCAGCAGCCCCATTCGGAGGAGTACTTATGGCTACACCTTC
TRBV2,.,TRBJ1-1,16,.,CASTDTSGAFATEAFF,TGTGCCAGCACCGACACCTCAGGGGCCTTTGCCACTGAAGCTTTCTTT
TRBV4-2,.,TRBJ1-2,16,TRBD1,CASSQANRGGVYGYTF,TGTGCCAGCAGCCAAGCGAACAGGGGAGGGGTCTATGGCTACACCTTC
TRBV28,once,TRBJ1-2,15,TRBD1,CASASGGKGNYGYTF,TGTGCCAGCGCCTCAGGGGGAAAGGGTAACTATGGCTACACCTTC
TRBV4-3,.,TRBJ1-6,15,.,CASSQDHAQFSPLHF,TGCGCCAGCAGCCAAGATCACGCACAATTTTCACCCCTCCACTTT
TRBV6-5,few,TRBJ2-7,15,TRBD2,CASSRSGGRSYEQYF,TGTGCCAGCAGCAGGAGCGGGGGAAGATCCTACGAGCAGTACTTC
TRBV4-3,.,TRBJ1-1,16,.,CASSLLGGGRNTEAFF,TGCGCCAGCAGCCTACTAGGCGGGGGGCGGAACACTGAAGCTTTCTTT
TRBV2,.,TRBJ2-7,13,.,CASRSRNPYEQYF,TGTGCCAGCAGATCGCGGAACCCCTACGAGCAGTACTTC